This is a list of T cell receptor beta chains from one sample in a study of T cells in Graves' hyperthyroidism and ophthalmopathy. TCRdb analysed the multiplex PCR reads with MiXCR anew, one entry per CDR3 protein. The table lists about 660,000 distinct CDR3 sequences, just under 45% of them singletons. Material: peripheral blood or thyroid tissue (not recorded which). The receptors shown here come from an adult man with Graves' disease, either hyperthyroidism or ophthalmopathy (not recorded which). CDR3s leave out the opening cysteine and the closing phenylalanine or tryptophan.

cdr3_aa: SARPVAGNNQPQH
j_call: TRBJ1-5
v_call: TRBV20-1

cdr3_aa: ASRTLGRSRNGYT
j_call: TRBJ1-2
v_call: TRBV19

cdr3_aa: SVFWATEAF
j_call: TRBJ1-1
v_call: TRBV29-1

cdr3_aa: SVEGPGTSTAYEQY
j_call: TRBJ2-7
v_call: TRBV29-1

cdr3_aa: ASSEIEAVNSPLH
j_call: TRBJ1-6
v_call: TRBV28

cdr3_aa: AVDLPGRETQY
j_call: TRBJ2-5
v_call: TRBV2

cdr3_aa: ASSRDFSYEQY
j_call: TRBJ2-7
v_call: TRBV11-3

cdr3_aa: ASVLTGGPNSPLH
j_call: TRBJ1-6
v_call: TRBV2

cdr3_aa: ASSLLPIYGYT
j_call: TRBJ1-2
v_call: TRBV10-3

cdr3_aa: SVRSGEKLF
j_call: TRBJ1-4
v_call: TRBV29-1

cdr3_aa: ASSLGTETQY
j_call: TRBJ2-5
v_call: TRBV7-9

cdr3_aa: ASSSVGGSPLH
j_call: TRBJ1-6
v_call: TRBV7-6

cdr3_aa: ATSDLKAGGQETQY
j_call: TRBJ2-5
v_call: TRBV24-1

cdr3_aa: ASSLSFSEAF
j_call: TRBJ1-1
v_call: TRBV28

cdr3_aa: ASSETPTTEAF
j_call: TRBJ1-1
v_call: TRBV12-3/TRBV12-4

cdr3_aa: SMGHSNTEAF
j_call: TRBJ1-1
v_call: TRBV29-1

cdr3_aa: ASRPGQGHGYT
j_call: TRBJ1-2
v_call: TRBV24-1

cdr3_aa: ASSPTLH
j_call: TRBJ1-6
v_call: TRBV7-3

cdr3_aa: ATSRDRGAGGTQY
j_call: TRBJ2-5
v_call: TRBV15

cdr3_aa: SVDGGEKLF
j_call: TRBJ1-4
v_call: TRBV29-1

cdr3_aa: ASRTGRDTEAS
j_call: TRBJ1-1
v_call: TRBV6-1

cdr3_aa: ASSQGTGALGNQPQH
j_call: TRBJ1-5
v_call: TRBV7-9

cdr3_aa: ASSSLVTGVYEQY
j_call: TRBJ2-7
v_call: TRBV5-1

cdr3_aa: ASSLRSRGNPYEQY
j_call: TRBJ2-7
v_call: TRBV7-8

cdr3_aa: SASKGNYGYT
j_call: TRBJ1-2
v_call: TRBV20-1

cdr3_aa: ASSLYPRGAYEQY
j_call: TRBJ2-7
v_call: TRBV7-9

cdr3_aa: ASSARHEVRAF
j_call: TRBJ1-1
v_call: TRBV6-1

cdr3_aa: ASSESRETQY
j_call: TRBJ2-5
v_call: TRBV7-8

cdr3_aa: ATKAGIETQY
j_call: TRBJ2-5
v_call: TRBV15

cdr3_aa: ASSSSQTGLQPQH
j_call: TRBJ1-5
v_call: TRBV5-5

cdr3_aa: ASSLGGGLGTEAF
j_call: TRBJ1-1
v_call: TRBV7-9

cdr3_aa: ASSGKGSGNTIY
j_call: TRBJ1-3
v_call: TRBV2

cdr3_aa: SVEGTGNYGYT
j_call: TRBJ1-2
v_call: TRBV29-1

cdr3_aa: ASSYQGQGWETQY
j_call: TRBJ2-5
v_call: TRBV7-9

cdr3_aa: SAVGTGGLNTEAF
j_call: TRBJ1-1
v_call: TRBV20-1

cdr3_aa: ASSALQEYNEKLF
j_call: TRBJ1-4
v_call: TRBV2

cdr3_aa: SALKDRDYGYT
j_call: TRBJ1-2
v_call: TRBV20-1

cdr3_aa: AISETRDGYT
j_call: TRBJ1-2
v_call: TRBV10-3

cdr3_aa: ASSLRGQGANVLT
j_call: TRBJ2-6
v_call: TRBV7-4

cdr3_aa: ASSSDRADFGNQPQH
j_call: TRBJ1-5
v_call: TRBV12-3/TRBV12-4

cdr3_aa: ASRIDRAGNQPQH
j_call: TRBJ1-5
v_call: TRBV5-1

cdr3_aa: SASKWNEQF
j_call: TRBJ2-1
v_call: TRBV20-1

cdr3_aa: AISESGTYYGYT
j_call: TRBJ1-2
v_call: TRBV10-3

cdr3_aa: TSREGLNTEAF
j_call: TRBJ1-1
v_call: TRBV2

cdr3_aa: ASTLSTGTGNGNTIY
j_call: TRBJ1-3
v_call: TRBV7-9

cdr3_aa: ATSGPGVNTEAF
j_call: TRBJ1-1
v_call: TRBV24-1

cdr3_aa: AWSIGEETQY
j_call: TRBJ2-5
v_call: TRBV7-8

cdr3_aa: SARAGTGTYEQY
j_call: TRBJ2-7
v_call: TRBV20-1

cdr3_aa: SVDDGQGNYGYT
j_call: TRBJ1-2
v_call: TRBV29-1

cdr3_aa: ASSFAGGTLH
j_call: TRBJ1-6
v_call: TRBV7-9

cdr3_aa: SASVAWRFGGYT
j_call: TRBJ1-2
v_call: TRBV20-1

cdr3_aa: ASRLDRDYGYT
j_call: TRBJ1-2
v_call: TRBV2